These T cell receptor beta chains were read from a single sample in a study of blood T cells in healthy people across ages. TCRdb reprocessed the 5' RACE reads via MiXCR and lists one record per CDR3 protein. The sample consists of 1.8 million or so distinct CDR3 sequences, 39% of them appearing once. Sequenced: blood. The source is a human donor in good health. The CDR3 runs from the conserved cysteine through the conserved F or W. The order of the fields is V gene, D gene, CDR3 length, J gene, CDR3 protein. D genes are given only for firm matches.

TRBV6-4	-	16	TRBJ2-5	CASSEFRLRAKETQYF
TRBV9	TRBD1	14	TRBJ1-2	CASSGGGGYYGYTF
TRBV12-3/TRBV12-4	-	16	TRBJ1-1	CASSLGFIWSNTEAFF
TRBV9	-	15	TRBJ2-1	CASSPGPGFGNEQFF
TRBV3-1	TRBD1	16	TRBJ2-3	CASSQAGTAVGDTQYF
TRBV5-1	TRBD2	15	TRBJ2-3	CASSFSSGATDTQYF
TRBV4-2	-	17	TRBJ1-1	CASSQSRGDGVNTEAFF
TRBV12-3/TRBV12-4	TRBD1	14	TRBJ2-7	CASTGRGFSYEQYF
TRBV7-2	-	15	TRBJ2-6	CASSFKGSGANVLTF
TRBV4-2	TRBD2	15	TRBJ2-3	CASGEEAGVADTQYF
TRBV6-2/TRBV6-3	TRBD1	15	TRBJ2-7	CASSRPGQATYEQYF
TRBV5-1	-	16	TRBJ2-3	CASSPRTIPSTDTQYF
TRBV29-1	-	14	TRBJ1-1	CSVVPEEWGTEAFF
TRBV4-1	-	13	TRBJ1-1	CASSQVGTSEAFF
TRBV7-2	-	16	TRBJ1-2	CASSPSSGTSWYGYTF
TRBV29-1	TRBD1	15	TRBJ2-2	CSVQDTTGVGGELFF
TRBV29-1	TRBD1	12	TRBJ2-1	CSVVDRVETQFF
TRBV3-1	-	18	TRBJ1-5	CASSQDLPGVGGNQPQHF
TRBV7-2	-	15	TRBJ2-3	CASSSQQGLTDTQYF
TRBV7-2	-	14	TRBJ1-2	CASSPAQGGFGYTF
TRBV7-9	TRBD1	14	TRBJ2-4	CASSSQGEFRVQYF